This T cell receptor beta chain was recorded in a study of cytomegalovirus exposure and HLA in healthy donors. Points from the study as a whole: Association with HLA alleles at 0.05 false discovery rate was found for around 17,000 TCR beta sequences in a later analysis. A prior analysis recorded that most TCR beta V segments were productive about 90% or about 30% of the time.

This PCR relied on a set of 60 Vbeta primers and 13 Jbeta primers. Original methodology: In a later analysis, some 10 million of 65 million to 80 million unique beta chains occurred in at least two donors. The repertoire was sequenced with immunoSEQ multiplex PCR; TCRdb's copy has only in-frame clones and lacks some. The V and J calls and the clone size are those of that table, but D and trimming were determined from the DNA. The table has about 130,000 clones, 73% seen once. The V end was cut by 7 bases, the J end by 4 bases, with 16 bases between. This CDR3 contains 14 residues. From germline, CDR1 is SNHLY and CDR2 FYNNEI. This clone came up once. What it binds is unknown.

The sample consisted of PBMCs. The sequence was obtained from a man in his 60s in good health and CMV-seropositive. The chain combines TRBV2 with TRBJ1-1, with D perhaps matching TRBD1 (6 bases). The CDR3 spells CASTFSDSLTEAFF. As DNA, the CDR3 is TGTGCCAGCACTTTCTCGGACAGTCTCACTGAAGCTTTCTTT. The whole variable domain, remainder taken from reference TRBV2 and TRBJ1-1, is EPEVTQTPSHQVTQMGQEVILRCVPISNHLYFYWYRQILGQKVEFLVSFYNNEISEKSEIFDDQFSVERPDGSNFTLKIRSTKLEDSAMYFCASTFSDSLTEAFFGQGTRLTVV.